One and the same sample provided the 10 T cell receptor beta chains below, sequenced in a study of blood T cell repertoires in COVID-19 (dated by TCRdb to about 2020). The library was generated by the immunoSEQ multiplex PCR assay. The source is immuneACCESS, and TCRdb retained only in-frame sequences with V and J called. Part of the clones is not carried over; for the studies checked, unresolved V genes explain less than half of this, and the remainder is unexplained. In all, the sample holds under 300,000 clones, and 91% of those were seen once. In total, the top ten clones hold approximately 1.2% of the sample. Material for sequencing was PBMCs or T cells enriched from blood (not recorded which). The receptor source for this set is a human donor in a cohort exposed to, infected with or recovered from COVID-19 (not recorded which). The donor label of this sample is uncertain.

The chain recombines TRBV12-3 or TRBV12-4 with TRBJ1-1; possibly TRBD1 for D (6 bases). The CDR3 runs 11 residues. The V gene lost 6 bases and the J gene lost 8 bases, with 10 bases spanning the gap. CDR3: CASRYGQEAFF. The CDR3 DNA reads TGTGCCAGCAGGTATGGACAGGAAGCTTTCTTT.

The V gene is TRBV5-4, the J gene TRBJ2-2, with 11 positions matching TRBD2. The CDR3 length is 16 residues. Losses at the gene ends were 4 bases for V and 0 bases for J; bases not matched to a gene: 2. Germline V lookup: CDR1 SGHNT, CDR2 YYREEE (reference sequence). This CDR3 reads CASSVGLAANTGELFF. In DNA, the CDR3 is TGTGCCAGCAGCGTGGGACTAGCGGCGAACACCGGGGAGCTGTTTTTT.

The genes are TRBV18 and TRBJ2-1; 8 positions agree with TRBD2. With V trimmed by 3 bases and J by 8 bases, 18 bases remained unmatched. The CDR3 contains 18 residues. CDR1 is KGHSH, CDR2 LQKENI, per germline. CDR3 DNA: TGTGCCAGCTCACCTCTCCGAGGCCCGGGACTAGTCTTCGATGAGCAGTTCTTC. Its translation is CASSPLRGPGLVFDEQFF.

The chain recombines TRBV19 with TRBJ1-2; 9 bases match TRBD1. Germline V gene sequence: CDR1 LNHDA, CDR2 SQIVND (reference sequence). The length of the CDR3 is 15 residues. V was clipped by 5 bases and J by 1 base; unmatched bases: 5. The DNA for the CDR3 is TGTGCCAGTAGTCCCAACAGGGGGCTTAACTATGGCTACACCTTC. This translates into CASSPNRGLNYGYTF.

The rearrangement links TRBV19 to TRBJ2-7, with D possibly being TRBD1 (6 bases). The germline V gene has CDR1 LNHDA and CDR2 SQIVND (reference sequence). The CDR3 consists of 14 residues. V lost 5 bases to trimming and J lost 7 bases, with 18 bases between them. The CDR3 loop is CASSATQRQAEQYF. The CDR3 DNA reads TGTGCCAGTAGTGCGACACAAAGACAGGCAGAGCAGTACTTC.

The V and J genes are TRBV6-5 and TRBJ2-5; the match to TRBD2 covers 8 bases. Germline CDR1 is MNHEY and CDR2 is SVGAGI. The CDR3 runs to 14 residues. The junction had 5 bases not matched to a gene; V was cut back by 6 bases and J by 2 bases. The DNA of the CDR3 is TGTGCCAGCAGCAGAGCGGGGGTTCAAGAGACCCAGTACTTC. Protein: CASSRAGVQETQYF.

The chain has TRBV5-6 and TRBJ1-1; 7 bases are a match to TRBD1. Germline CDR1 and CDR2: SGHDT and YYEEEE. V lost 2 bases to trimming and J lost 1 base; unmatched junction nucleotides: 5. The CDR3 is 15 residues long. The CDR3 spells CASSFRGVGNTEAFF. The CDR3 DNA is TGTGCCAGCAGCTTCAGGGGGGTCGGGAACACTGAAGCTTTCTTT.

The CDR3: CASSSDREPEAFF. The DNA of the CDR3 is TGCGCCAGCAGCTCTGACAGGGAACCTGAAGCTTTCTTT. The rearrangement uses TRBV5-1 and TRBJ1-1; 7 nucleotides match TRBD1. CDR3 length equals 13 residues. The V segment lost 3 bases and the J segment 6 bases; nucleotides outside the gene matches: 5. CDR1 is SGHRS, CDR2 YFSETQ, per germline.

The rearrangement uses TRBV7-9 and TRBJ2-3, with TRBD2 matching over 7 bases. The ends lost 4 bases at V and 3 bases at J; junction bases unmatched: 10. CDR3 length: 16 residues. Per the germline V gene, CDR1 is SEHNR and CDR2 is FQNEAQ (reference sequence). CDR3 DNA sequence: TGTGCCAGCAGCTCGACACATACAGCGGGGACAGATACGCAGTATTTT. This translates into CASSSTHTAGTDTQYF.

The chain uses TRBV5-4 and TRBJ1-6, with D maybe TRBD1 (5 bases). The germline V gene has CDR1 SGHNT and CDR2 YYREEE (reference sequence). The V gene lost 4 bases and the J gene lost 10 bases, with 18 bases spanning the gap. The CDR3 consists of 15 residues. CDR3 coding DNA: TGTGCCAGCAGCCCCGGGGCGGGCGGGGGATCACCCCTCCACTTT. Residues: CASSPGAGGGSPLHF.